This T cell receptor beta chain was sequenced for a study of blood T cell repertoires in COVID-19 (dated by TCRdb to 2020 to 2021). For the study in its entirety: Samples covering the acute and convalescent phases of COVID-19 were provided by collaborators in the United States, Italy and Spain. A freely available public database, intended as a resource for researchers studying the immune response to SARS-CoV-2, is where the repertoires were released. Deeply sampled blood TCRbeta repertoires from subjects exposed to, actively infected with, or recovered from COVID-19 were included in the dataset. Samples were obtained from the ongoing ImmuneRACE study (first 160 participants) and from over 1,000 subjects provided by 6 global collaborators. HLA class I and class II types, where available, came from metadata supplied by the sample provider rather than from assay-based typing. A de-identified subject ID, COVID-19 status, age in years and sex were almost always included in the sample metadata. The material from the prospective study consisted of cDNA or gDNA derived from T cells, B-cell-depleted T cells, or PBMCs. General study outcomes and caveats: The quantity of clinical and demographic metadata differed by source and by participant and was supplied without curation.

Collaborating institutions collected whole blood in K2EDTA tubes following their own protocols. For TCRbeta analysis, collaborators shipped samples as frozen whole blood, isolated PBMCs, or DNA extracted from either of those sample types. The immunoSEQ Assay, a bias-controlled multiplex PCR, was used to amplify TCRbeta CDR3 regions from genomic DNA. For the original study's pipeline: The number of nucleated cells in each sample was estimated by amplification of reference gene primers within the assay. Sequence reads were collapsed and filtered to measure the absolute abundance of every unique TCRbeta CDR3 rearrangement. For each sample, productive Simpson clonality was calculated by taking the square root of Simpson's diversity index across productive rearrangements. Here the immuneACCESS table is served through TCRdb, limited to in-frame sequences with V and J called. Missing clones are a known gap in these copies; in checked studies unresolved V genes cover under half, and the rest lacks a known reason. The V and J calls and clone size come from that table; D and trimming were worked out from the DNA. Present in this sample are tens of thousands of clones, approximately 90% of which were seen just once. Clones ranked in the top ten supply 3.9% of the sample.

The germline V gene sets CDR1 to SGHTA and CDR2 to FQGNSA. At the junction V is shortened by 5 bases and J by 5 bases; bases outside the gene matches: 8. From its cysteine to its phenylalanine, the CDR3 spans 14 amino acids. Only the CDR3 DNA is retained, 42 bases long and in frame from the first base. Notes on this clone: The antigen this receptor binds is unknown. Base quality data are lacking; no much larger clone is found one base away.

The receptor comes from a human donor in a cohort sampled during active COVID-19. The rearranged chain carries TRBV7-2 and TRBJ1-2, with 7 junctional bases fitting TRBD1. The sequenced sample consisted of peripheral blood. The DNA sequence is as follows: TGTGCCAGCAGCCCGAAGGGGGCTCTTTATGGCTACACCTTC. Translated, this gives CASSPKGALYGYTF.